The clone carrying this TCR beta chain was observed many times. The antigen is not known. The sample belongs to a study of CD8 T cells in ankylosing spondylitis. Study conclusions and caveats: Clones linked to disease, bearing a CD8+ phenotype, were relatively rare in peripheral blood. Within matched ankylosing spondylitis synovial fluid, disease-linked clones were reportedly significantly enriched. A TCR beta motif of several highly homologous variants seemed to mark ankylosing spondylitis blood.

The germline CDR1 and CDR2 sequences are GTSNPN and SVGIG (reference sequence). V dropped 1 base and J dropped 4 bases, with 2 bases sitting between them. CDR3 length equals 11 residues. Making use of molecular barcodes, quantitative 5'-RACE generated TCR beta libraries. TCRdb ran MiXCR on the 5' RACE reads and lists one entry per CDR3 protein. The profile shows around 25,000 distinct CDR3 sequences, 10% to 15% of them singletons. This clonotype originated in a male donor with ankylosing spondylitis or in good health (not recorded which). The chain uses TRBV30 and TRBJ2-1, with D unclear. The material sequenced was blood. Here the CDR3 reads CAWSAYNEQFF. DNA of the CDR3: TGTGCCTGGAGTGCTTACAATGAGCAGTTCTTC.